The next 20 T cell receptor beta chains were all read from a single sample in a study of T cells in Graves' hyperthyroidism and ophthalmopathy (dated by TCRdb to the late 2010s). The receptor library was made with multiplex PCR. The sequencing machine was an Illumina HiSeq 2000. Amplification of TCR beta CDR3 regions was carried out from RNA transcripts. For the first round of RT-PCR on the TCR CDR3, the HTBI primer set was used together with the Qiagen OneStep RT-PCR kit. Through fastp at Q25 and MiXCR, TCRdb rebuilt clones from the public reads, retaining in-frame beta chains. Merged by CDR3 protein, the rows form single entries marked with the most common genes and DNA. A total of approximately 300,000 distinct CDR3 sequences appear in this sample, approximately 18% of them only once. The ten largest clonotypes hold under 45% of the sample. The sequenced sample was blood. Receptor source: a man aged 50-60 years with Graves' ophthalmopathy.

Details on this clonotype: A clone one base away is much larger, so this may be a read error. V usage is TRBV30 and J usage is TRBJ2-1; D may be TRBD2 (6 bases). The germline gives CDR1 GTSNPN, CDR2 SVGIG (reference sequence). The CDR3 contains 15 residues. The CDR3 DNA follows: TGTGCCTGGAGTTCGGGACTTCTTTCCTACAATGAGCAGTCCTTC. Its protein is CAWSSGLLSYNEQSF. Drawing the rest from reference TRBV30 and TRBJ2-1, the complete variable domain is SQTIHQWPATLVQPVGSPLSLECTVEGTSNPNLYWYRQAAGRGLQLLFYSVGIGQISSEVPQNLSASRPQDRQFILSSKKLLLSDSGFYLCAWSSGLLSYNEQSFGPGTRLTVL.

The chain recombines TRBV20-1 with TRBJ2-7; 12 nucleotides line up with TRBD2. The CDR3 extends over 15 amino acids. Germline trimming cut 3 bases from V and 6 bases from J; bases unmatched to any gene: 9. Germline CDR1 DFQATT, CDR2 SNEGSKA (reference sequence). CDR3 in DNA: TGCAGTGCTAGTGGTTCGACTAGCGGGAGTGTCGAGCAGTACTTC. It is translated as CSASGSTSGSVEQYF.

This clonotype occurred a few times. The genes are TRBV5-1 and TRBJ2-7; D perhaps matches TRBD2 (5 bases). The CDR3 runs 14 residues. Germline V CDR1 and CDR2: SGHRS, YFSETQ. V dropped 4 bases and J dropped 2 bases, with 13 bases sitting between them. The CDR3 sequence is CASSPPSRPYEQYF. The DNA of the CDR3 is TGCGCCAGCAGCCCCCCTAGCAGACCCTACGAGCAGTACTTC.

This clonotype showed up just once. The V and J genes are TRBV2 and TRBJ2-6; D call uncertain. This CDR3 is 17 amino acids long. V was trimmed by 5 bases and J by 2 bases, leaving 16 bases between them. Per germline, CDR1 SNHLY and CDR2 FYNNEI. CDR3 bases: TGTGCCAGCAGTTTGGAAGCGCGAGTAACTGGGGCCAACGTCCTGACTTTC. Translated, it gives CASSLEARVTGANVLTF.

This clonotype came up many times. The chain combines TRBV30 with TRBJ2-5, with 14 bases lining up with TRBD2. Trimming took 5 bases from V and 2 from J; bases not matched to a gene: 7. Germline V gene sequence: CDR1 GTSNPN, CDR2 SVGIG (reference sequence). This CDR3 is built from 16 residues. The CDR3 region has the DNA TGTGCCTGGGGACTAGCGGGAGGCAGCACGCAAGAGACCCAGTACTTC. Translated, it gives CAWGLAGGSTQETQYF.

The chain uses TRBV7-6 and TRBJ2-2; D possibly corresponds to TRBD2 (6 bases). This CDR3 spans 16 amino acids. Germline V gene sequence: CDR1 SGHVS, CDR2 FNYEAQ. V was clipped by 4 bases and J by 4 bases, with 16 bases between them. The CDR3 region is CASSYAAGPGTGELFF. The CDR3 DNA reads TGTGCCAGCAGCTATGCGGCGGGGCCGGGCACCGGGGAGCTGTTTTTT.

This clonotype has at least ten counts. The chain links TRBV20-1 to TRBJ2-7, with 12 nucleotides matching TRBD1. The CDR3 has 10 amino acids. The J segment lost 12 bases and the V segment lost 5 bases, leaving 2 bases of the junction unmatched. CDR1 is DFQATT, CDR2 SNEGSKA, per germline (reference sequence). The chain's CDR3 is CSAGDRGLYF. CDR3 coding DNA: TGCAGTGCTGGGGACAGGGGGCTGTACTTC.

In this sample, this clonotype turned up many times. The chain's CDR3 is CASSHGGTGGNQPQHF. CDR3 nucleotides: TGTGCCAGCAGCCATGGCGGGACAGGGGGCAATCAGCCCCAGCATTTT. The rearrangement uses TRBV3-1 and TRBJ1-5; 10 nucleotides match TRBD1. Germline V CDR1 and CDR2: LGHDT, YNNKEL (reference sequence). This CDR3 comprises 16 residues. V lost 3 bases, J lost 2 bases, and 4 bases stayed unmatched. The full variable domain, its missing parts supplied by reference TRBV3-1 and TRBJ1-5, is DTAVSQTPKYLVTQMGNDKSIKCEQNLGHDTMYWYKQDSKKFLKIMFSYNNKELIINETVPNRFSPKSPDKAHLNLHINSLELGDSAVYFCASSHGGTGGNQPQHFGDGTRLSIL.

This clonotype was seen more than once but under ten times. J is TRBJ2-1 and V is TRBV24-1, with D unresolved. The germline V gene has CDR1 KGHDR and CDR2 SFDVKD. The CDR3 sequence is 16 residues long. V lost 6 bases, J lost 8 bases, and 22 bases lay in between. The CDR3 sequence is CATSPLLGGGVDEQFF. CDR3 sequence (DNA): TGTGCCACCAGTCCCCTTCTGGGCGGTGGGGTCGATGAGCAGTTCTTC.

In regard to this clonotype: Possible read error: a much larger clone is one base away. The genes are TRBV7-9 and TRBJ1-1; D gene unclear. Germline CDR1 and CDR2: SEHNR and FQNEAQ (reference sequence). Trimming removed 1 base at V and 6 bases at J, with 9 bases between. This CDR3 spans 13 amino acids. The CDR3 nucleotides are TGTGCCAGCAGCTTAGGGTCAAATTCTGAAGCTTTCTTT. This sequence encodes CASSLGSNSEAFF. Combining the CDR3 with reference TRBV7-9 and TRBJ1-1 gives the whole variable domain DTGVSQNPRHKITKRGQNVTFRCDPISEHNRLYWYRQTLGQGPEFLTYFQNEAQLEKSRLLSDRFSAERPKGSFSTLEIQRTEQGDSAMYLCASSLGSNSEAFFGQGTRLTVV.

This chain connects TRBV5-6 to TRBJ1-5, with 9 bases that match TRBD1. The CDR3 is 16 amino acids. Trimming took 4 bases from V and 2 from J; bases not matched to a gene: 7. Germline CDR1 and CDR2: SGHDT and YYEEEE. The CDR3 sequence is CASSLGQGSRNQPQHF. In DNA form, the CDR3 reads TGTGCCAGCAGCCTTGGACAGGGGTCCCGCAATCAGCCCCAGCATTTT.

The CDR3 nucleotides read TGTGCCAGCAGTGGGGTCCAAAACCGTCCAAAGGACACCATATATTTT. The encoded protein is CASSGVQNRPKDTIYF. This chain links TRBV6-2 or TRBV6-3 with TRBJ1-3; D not certain. Trimming removed 5 bases at V and 8 bases at J, with 22 bases between. Germline CDR1 is MNHEY and CDR2 is SVGEGT. The CDR3 is 16 residues long.

The rearrangement links TRBV3-1 to TRBJ2-2, with TRBD1 identical over 8 bases. Looked up from germline, CDR1 is LGHDT and CDR2 is YNNKEL (reference sequence). CDR3 length: 14 amino acids. Germline trimming cut 4 bases from V and 4 bases from J; bases unmatched to any gene: 2. The CDR3 DNA reads TGTGCCAGCAGCCTTGGACAGGGCACCGGGGAGCTGTTTTTT. It yields the protein CASSLGQGTGELFF.

Ten or more counts support this clonotype. This chain joins TRBV5-1 and TRBJ1-1; D is perhaps TRBD1 (6 bases). This CDR3 spans 13 amino acids. V was cut by 0 bases and J by 8 bases, with 11 bases left in between. Germline loops: CDR1 SGHRS, CDR2 YFSETQ. The CDR3 here is CASSLAQGPEAFF. For the CDR3, the DNA is TGCGCCAGCAGCTTGGCGCAGGGGCCGGAAGCTTTCTTT. Full variable domain (missing parts from reference TRBV5-1 and TRBJ1-1): KAGVTQTPRYLIKTRGQQVTLSCSPISGHRSVSWYQQTPGQGLQFLFEYFSETQRNKGNFPGRFSGRQFSNSRSEMNVSTLELGDSALYLCASSLAQGPEAFFGQGTRLTVV.

The table lists this clonotype with many counts. The genes are TRBV9 and TRBJ1-4; maybe TRBD1 (6 bases). CDR1 and CDR2 (germline): SGDLS, YYNGEE. Between the trimmed V and J ends, which lost 2 bases and 8 bases, there was a span of 16 bases. CDR3 length: 15 residues. CDR3 sequence reads: CASSVSGGAGEKLFF. The CDR3 bases are TGTGCCAGCAGCGTTTCGGGGGGCGCCGGAGAAAAACTGTTTTTT.

J is TRBJ2-1 and V is TRBV5-1; TRBD1 aligns across 9 bases. Germline V gene lookup returns CDR1 SGHRS and CDR2 YFSETQ. CDR3 size: 16 residues. After removal of 0 bases from V and 8 bases from J, the junction contained 9 bases not matched to a gene. CDR3: CASSLGLRTGEDEQFF. The DNA of the CDR3 is TGCGCCAGCAGCTTGGGCCTTCGGACAGGGGAAGATGAGCAGTTCTTC.

This clonotype was recorded many times. The chain employs TRBV11-2 and TRBJ2-2; D perhaps matches TRBD1 (5 bases). This CDR3 has 15 residues. CDR1 is SGHAT and CDR2 is FQNNGV in the germline V gene. Trimming shortened V by 0 bases and J by 5 bases, and 10 bases separated the two germline ends. CDR3 nucleotides: TGTGCCAGCAGCTTAGAGTCAGGGCATACCGGGGAGCTGTTTTTT. Protein product: CASSLESGHTGELFF.

This clonotype appeared many times. This chain connects TRBV2 to TRBJ1-1; D is uncertain. Germline CDR1 is SNHLY and CDR2 is FYNNEI. CDR3 length: 14 amino acids. V gave up 5 bases and J gave up 0 bases, with 10 bases separating them. CDR3: CASSNADVNTEAFF. Here the CDR3 DNA reads TGTGCCAGCAGTAACGCAGACGTGAACACTGAAGCTTTCTTT.

The table lists this clonotype with many counts. The chain couples TRBV2 to TRBJ1-2, with D perhaps matching TRBD1 (5 bases). V was clipped by 7 bases and J by 2 bases, with 11 bases between them. The CDR3 is made up of 13 amino acids. Germline V lookup: CDR1 SNHLY, CDR2 FYNNEI. This CDR3 reads CASKVRVNYGYTF. The CDR3 coding sequence is TGTGCCAGCAAGGTCAGGGTAAACTATGGCTACACCTTC.

This clonotype has ten or more counts. The rearrangement uses TRBV5-1 and TRBJ2-1; perhaps D is TRBD1 or TRBD2 (5 bases each). In germline, CDR1 is SGHRS, CDR2 YFSETQ. CDR3 length: 14 amino acids. The V end was cut by 2 bases, the J end by 6 bases, with 12 bases between. This CDR3 is CASSFGTVRNEQFF. CDR3 sequence (DNA): TGCGCCAGCAGCTTCGGGACCGTACGCAATGAGCAGTTCTTC. Full variable domain (missing parts from reference TRBV5-1 and TRBJ2-1): KAGVTQTPRYLIKTRGQQVTLSCSPISGHRSVSWYQQTPGQGLQFLFEYFSETQRNKGNFPGRFSGRQFSNSRSEMNVSTLELGDSALYLCASSFGTVRNEQFFGPGTRLTVL.